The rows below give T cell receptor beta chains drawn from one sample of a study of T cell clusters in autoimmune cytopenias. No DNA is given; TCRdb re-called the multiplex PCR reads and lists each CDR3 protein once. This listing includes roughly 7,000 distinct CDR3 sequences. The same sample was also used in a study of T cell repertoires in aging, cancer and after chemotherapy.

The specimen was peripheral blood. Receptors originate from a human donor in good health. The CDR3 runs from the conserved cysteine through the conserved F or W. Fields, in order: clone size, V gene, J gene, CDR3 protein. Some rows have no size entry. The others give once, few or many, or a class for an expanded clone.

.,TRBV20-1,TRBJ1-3,CSARGRRDRTFSGNTIYF
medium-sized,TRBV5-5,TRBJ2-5,CASSLGLAAETQYF
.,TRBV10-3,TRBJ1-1,CAISVGGPETEAFF
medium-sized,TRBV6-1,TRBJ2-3,CASKETRTDTQYF
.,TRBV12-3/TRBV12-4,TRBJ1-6,CATNRGYNSPLHF
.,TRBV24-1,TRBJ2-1,CATSTSGRGSYNEQFF
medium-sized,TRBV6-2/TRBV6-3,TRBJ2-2,CASSNYRGNTGELFF
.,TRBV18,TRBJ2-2,CASSPGGARTGELFF
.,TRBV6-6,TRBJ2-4,CAPRGGHPPIAKNIQYF
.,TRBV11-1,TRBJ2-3,CASSQGGSADTQYF
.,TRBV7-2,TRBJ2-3,CASSLGRGSRLTDTQYF
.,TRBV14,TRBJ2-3,CASSQDIRWDSAVTDTQYF
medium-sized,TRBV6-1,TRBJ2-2,CASSQQGNTGELFF
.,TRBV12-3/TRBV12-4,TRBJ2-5,CASSRTSAETQYF
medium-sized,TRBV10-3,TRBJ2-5,CAISESGTGGETQYF
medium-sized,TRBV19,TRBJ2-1,CASSPGTTGSLTNEQFF
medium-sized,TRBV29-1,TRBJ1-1,CSGGTGFGNTEAFF
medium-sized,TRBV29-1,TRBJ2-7,CSVLRGRMDEQYF
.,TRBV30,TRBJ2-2,CAWEISNTGELFF
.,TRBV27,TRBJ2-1,CASSPTSTSGIYNEQFF
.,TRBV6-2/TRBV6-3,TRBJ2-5,CASDSGGAWETQYF
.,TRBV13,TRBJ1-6,CASSPTTGYNSPLHF
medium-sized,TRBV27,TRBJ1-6,CASSSAGTEYNSPLHF
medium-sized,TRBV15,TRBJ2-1,CATSRDSGLYNEQFF
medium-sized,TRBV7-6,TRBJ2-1,CASSLASGGSAHEQFF
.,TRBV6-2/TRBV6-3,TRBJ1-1,CASSYSNTEAFF